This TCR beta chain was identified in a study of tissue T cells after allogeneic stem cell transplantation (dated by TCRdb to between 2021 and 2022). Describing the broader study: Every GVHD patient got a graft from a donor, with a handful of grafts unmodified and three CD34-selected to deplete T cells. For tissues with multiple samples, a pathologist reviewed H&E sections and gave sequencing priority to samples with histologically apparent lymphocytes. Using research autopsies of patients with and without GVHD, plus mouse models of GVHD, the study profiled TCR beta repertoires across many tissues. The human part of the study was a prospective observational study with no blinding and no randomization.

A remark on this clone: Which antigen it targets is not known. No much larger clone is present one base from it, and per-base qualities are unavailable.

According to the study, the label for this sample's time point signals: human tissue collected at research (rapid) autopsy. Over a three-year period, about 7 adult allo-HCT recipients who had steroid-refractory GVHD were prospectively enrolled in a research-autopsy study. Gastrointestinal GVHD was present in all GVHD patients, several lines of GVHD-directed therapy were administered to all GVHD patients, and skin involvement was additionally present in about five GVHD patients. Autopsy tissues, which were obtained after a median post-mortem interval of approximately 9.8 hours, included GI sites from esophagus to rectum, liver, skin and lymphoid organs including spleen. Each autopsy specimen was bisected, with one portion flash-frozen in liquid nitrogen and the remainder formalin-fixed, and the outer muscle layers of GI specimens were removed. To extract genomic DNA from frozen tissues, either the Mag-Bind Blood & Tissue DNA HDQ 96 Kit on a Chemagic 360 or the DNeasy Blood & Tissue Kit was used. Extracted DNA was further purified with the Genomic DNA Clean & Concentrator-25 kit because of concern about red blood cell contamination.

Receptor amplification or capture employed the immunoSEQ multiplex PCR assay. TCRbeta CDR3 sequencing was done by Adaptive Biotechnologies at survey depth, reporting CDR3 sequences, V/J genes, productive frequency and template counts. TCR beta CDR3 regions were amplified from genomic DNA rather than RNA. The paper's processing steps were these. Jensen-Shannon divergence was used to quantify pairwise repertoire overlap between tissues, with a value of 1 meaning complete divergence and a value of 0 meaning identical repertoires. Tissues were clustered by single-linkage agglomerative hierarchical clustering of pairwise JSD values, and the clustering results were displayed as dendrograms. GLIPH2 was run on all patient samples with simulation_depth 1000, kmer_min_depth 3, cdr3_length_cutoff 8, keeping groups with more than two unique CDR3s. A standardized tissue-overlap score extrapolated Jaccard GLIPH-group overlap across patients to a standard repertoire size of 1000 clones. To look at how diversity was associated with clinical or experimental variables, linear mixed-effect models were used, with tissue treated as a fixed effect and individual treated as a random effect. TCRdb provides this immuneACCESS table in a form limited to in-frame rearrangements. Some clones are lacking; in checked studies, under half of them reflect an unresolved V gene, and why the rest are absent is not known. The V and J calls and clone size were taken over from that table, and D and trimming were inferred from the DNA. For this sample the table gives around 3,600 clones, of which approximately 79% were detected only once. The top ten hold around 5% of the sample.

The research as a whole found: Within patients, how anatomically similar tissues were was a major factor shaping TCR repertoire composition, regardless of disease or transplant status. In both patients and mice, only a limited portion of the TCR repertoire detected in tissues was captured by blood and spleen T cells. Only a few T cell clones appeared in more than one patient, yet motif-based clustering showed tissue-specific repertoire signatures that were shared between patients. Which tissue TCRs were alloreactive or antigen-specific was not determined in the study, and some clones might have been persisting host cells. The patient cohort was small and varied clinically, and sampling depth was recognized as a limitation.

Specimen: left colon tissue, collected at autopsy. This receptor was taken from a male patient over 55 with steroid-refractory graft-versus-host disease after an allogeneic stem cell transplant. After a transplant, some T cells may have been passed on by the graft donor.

The base sequence is TGTGCCAGCAGTGTTGATGGCACAGATACGCAGTATTTT. It translates to CASSVDGTDTQYF. Recombination linked TRBV7-2 to TRBJ2-3, with no confident D gene call. From the germline V gene, CDR1 is SGHTA and CDR2 is FQGNSA. The CDR3 sequence holds 13 residues, the cysteine and phenylalanine included. Only the CDR3 portion is preserved as DNA: 39 bases, with reading frame beginning at the first base. V drops 6 bases and J drops 1 base, leaving 8 bases in between.